A selection of T cell receptor beta chains follows, all from one sample in a study of metastatic and nonmetastatic thyroid tumors. TCRdb re-clonotyped the PCR reads through MiXCR. The sample consists of 20,000 to 25,000 clones, 15% to 19% of them appearing once. The sequencing input was blood. The receptors shown here come from a female donor with papillary thyroid cancer or a benign thyroid nodule (not recorded which). Some clones in this sample may be carry-over from other donors' samples. Each CDR3 is given with its conserved first and last residue. D genes are given only for firm matches. Clone size appears in some rows only: once, few, many, or a class for an expanded clone.

V gene: TRBV28
D gene: -
J gene: TRBJ2-4
CDR3 length: 14
clone size: many
CDR3 DNA: TGTGCCAGCAGTACACCCGGGACTCCGTCGGTTCAGTACTTC
CDR3 protein: CASSTPGTPSVQYF

V gene: TRBV5-1
D gene: TRBD1
J gene: TRBJ1-2
CDR3 length: 13
clone size: -
CDR3 DNA: TGCGCCAGCAGGGGGACAGGGTTCTATGGCTACACCTTC
CDR3 protein: CASRGTGFYGYTF

V gene: TRBV28
D gene: TRBD1
J gene: TRBJ2-2
CDR3 length: 15
clone size: many
CDR3 DNA: TGTGCCAGCAGTTCGACAGGGCTGCTCTCCGGGGAGCTGTTTTTT
CDR3 protein: CASSSTGLLSGELFF

V gene: TRBV4-1
D gene: TRBD1
J gene: TRBJ1-2
CDR3 length: 13
clone size: many
CDR3 DNA: TGCGCCAGCAGCACGGGACAGACCTATGGCTACACCTTC
CDR3 protein: CASSTGQTYGYTF

V gene: TRBV28
D gene: -
J gene: TRBJ1-3
CDR3 length: 19
clone size: few
CDR3 DNA: TGTGCCAGTAGTTCTCTCTCTTTTGGAGGCAGTGGAGCTGGAAACACCATATATTTT
CDR3 protein: CASSSLSFGGSGAGNTIYF

V gene: TRBV9
D gene: TRBD1
J gene: TRBJ2-7
CDR3 length: 13
clone size: many
CDR3 DNA: TGTGCCAGCAGCGTAGACAGGGGAGACGAGCAGTACTTC
CDR3 protein: CASSVDRGDEQYF

V gene: TRBV3-1
D gene: TRBD1
J gene: TRBJ2-5
CDR3 length: 14
clone size: -
CDR3 DNA: TGTGCCAGCAGCCAAGCAGGGGGCGCGAAGACCCAGTACTTC
CDR3 protein: CASSQAGGAKTQYF

V gene: TRBV27
D gene: TRBD1
J gene: TRBJ1-6
CDR3 length: 16
clone size: many
CDR3 DNA: TGTGCCAGCAGCGGGGACAGTGGAGCCTCTAATTCACCCCTCCACTTT
CDR3 protein: CASSGDSGASNSPLHF

V gene: TRBV20-1
D gene: TRBD2
J gene: TRBJ2-6
CDR3 length: 13
clone size: -
CDR3 DNA: TGCAGTGCACAGGCGGGGGAGGCCAACGTCCTGACTTTC
CDR3 protein: CSAQAGEANVLTF

V gene: TRBV20-1
D gene: -
J gene: TRBJ2-7
CDR3 length: 14
clone size: many
CDR3 DNA: TGCAGTGCTAGGGGCGGGGGCCCCCACTACGAGCAGTACTTC
CDR3 protein: CSARGGGPHYEQYF

V gene: TRBV5-8
D gene: -
J gene: TRBJ2-2
CDR3 length: 14
clone size: many
CDR3 DNA: TGTGCCAGCAGCGTGGACTGGGACACCGGGGAGCTGTTTTTT
CDR3 protein: CASSVDWDTGELFF

V gene: TRBV5-8
D gene: -
J gene: TRBJ2-1
CDR3 length: 15
clone size: many
CDR3 DNA: TGTGCCAGCAGCTTGCCCTCACTTTTGGGGGCAGAGCAGTTCTTC
CDR3 protein: CASSLPSLLGAEQFF

V gene: TRBV6-1
D gene: TRBD1
J gene: TRBJ1-5
CDR3 length: 15
clone size: many
CDR3 DNA: TGTGCCAGCACCATACTAACAGGGGGCGGACAGCCCCAGCATTTC
CDR3 protein: CASTILTGGGQPQHF

V gene: TRBV5-6
D gene: TRBD2
J gene: TRBJ2-2
CDR3 length: 16
clone size: many
CDR3 DNA: TGTGCCAGCAGCTTATTTGCGGGGGGTTACACCGGGGAGCTGTTTTTT
CDR3 protein: CASSLFAGGYTGELFF

V gene: TRBV19
D gene: TRBD2
J gene: TRBJ2-3
CDR3 length: 15
clone size: many
CDR3 DNA: TGTGCCAGTAGTATGGTAGCGGGGGGACCAGATACGCAGTATTTT
CDR3 protein: CASSMVAGGPDTQYF

V gene: TRBV29-1
D gene: -
J gene: TRBJ1-5
CDR3 length: 15
clone size: many
CDR3 DNA: TGCAGCGTCCGATTTTCTAACGGGGGCAATCAGCCCCAGCATTTT
CDR3 protein: CSVRFSNGGNQPQHF

V gene: TRBV5-1
D gene: -
J gene: TRBJ2-3
CDR3 length: 13
clone size: -
CDR3 DNA: TGCGCCAGCGGCGTTGAGAGCACAGATACGCAGTATTTT
CDR3 protein: CASGVESTDTQYF

V gene: TRBV5-1
D gene: -
J gene: TRBJ2-3
CDR3 length: 15
clone size: -
CDR3 DNA: TGCGCCAGCAGCTTGTCTGGAGTTGGGATGTATACGCAGTATTTT
CDR3 protein: CASSLSGVGMYTQYF

V gene: TRBV18
D gene: -
J gene: TRBJ1-1
CDR3 length: 15
clone size: few
CDR3 DNA: TGTGCCAGCTCACCACTCGGGGACCCGAACACTGAAGCTTTCTTT
CDR3 protein: CASSPLGDPNTEAFF

V gene: TRBV9
D gene: TRBD2
J gene: TRBJ2-3
CDR3 length: 17
clone size: -
CDR3 DNA: TGTGTCAGCAGCGTTCCTAGCTGGGAGGGGAGCACAGATACGCAGTATTTT
CDR3 protein: CVSSVPSWEGSTDTQYF

V gene: TRBV5-6
D gene: -
J gene: TRBJ1-4
CDR3 length: 15
clone size: -
CDR3 DNA: TGTGCCAGCAGCTTATCGGGGGGTCAGCGTGAAAAACTGTTTTTT
CDR3 protein: CASSLSGGQREKLFF

V gene: TRBV7-9
D gene: -
J gene: TRBJ2-1
CDR3 length: 14
clone size: many
CDR3 DNA: TGTGCCAGCACCCCGCGGACTTCACTGAATGAGCAGTTCTTC
CDR3 protein: CASTPRTSLNEQFF

V gene: TRBV7-6
D gene: TRBD1
J gene: TRBJ2-1
CDR3 length: 15
clone size: -
CDR3 DNA: TGTGCCAGCAGCAGAGGACAGGTATTCGGCAATGATCAGTTCTTC
CDR3 protein: CASSRGQVFGNDQFF

V gene: TRBV5-4
D gene: -
J gene: TRBJ2-3
CDR3 length: 14
clone size: many
CDR3 DNA: TGTGCCAGCAGCTTCGGACAGCACACAGATACGCAGTATTTT
CDR3 protein: CASSFGQHTDTQYF

V gene: TRBV11-3
D gene: -
J gene: TRBJ2-2
CDR3 length: 15
clone size: many
CDR3 DNA: TGTGCCAGCAGCTTAGGCGGGCCGCTCACCGGGGAGCTGTTTTTT
CDR3 protein: CASSLGGPLTGELFF

V gene: TRBV6-2/TRBV6-3
D gene: TRBD2
J gene: TRBJ2-7
CDR3 length: 15
clone size: medium-sized
CDR3 DNA: TGTGCCAGCAGTTTACTAGCGGAGAAATCCTACGAGCAGTACTTC
CDR3 protein: CASSLLAEKSYEQYF